This T cell receptor beta chain was retrieved from a study of control samples from healthy donors and cancer patients (dated by TCRdb to 2018 to 2021). To note about this clone: There is no known antigen for this receptor. No base quality information exists; no much larger clone differs at one position.

The library was made by the immunoSEQ multiplex PCR assay. This immuneACCESS table, as held by TCRdb, lists in-frame sequences with V and J called but not all clones. Of the missing ones, under half trace to an unresolved V gene in checked studies; the others have no known cause. In all, the sample holds tens of thousands of clones, and roughly nine tenths of those were seen once. 5.5% to 7% of the sample rests with the top ten. The sequence was obtained from a man between 50 and 59 years old in good health. Sequenced material: blood.

The CDR3 reads CASRVAGGPGNEQFF. The DNA is as follows: TGTGCCAGCAGGGTAGCGGGGGGGCCGGGGAATGAGCAGTTCTTC. Recombination connected TRBV5-6 to TRBJ2-1, with 11 central nucleotides matching TRBD2. The germline V gene yields SGHDT for CDR1 and YYEEEE for CDR2. Trimming takes 5 bases off V and 7 bases off J; junction bases not matched to a gene: 8. Its CDR3 holds 15 amino acids, cysteine through phenylalanine. Solely the CDR3 DNA is kept, with 45 bases framed from the first base.